Shown below are 4 T cell receptor beta chains from a single sample sequenced in a study of T cells expressing NK-cell markers. Reanalyzing the 5' RACE reads, TCRdb keeps one entry per CDR3 protein, without DNA. Here the sample table reports some 500,000 distinct CDR3 sequences. What was sequenced was blood T cells: a sorted CD56 or NKG2C T cell subset, CD4+ or CD8+ T cells, or bulk PBMC T cells (not recorded which). The receptors stem from a woman aged 50 to 60 in good health.

The rearrangement uses TRBV12-3 or TRBV12-4 and TRBJ2-3. The CDR3 is 13 amino acids. Here the CDR3 reads CASSLGYTDTQYF.

J is TRBJ2-7 and V is TRBV20-1. In germline, CDR1 is DFQATT, CDR2 SNEGSKA (reference sequence). The CDR3 runs 13 residues. CDR3: CSATSEGSYEQYF.

V usage is TRBV30 and J usage is TRBJ2-7; TCRdb calls TRBD1, which cannot be checked without DNA. Per the germline V gene, CDR1 is GTSNPN and CDR2 is SVGIG (reference sequence). The CDR3 runs 16 residues. The chain's CDR3 is CAWSVGTGSLPYEQYF. Combining the CDR3 with reference TRBV30 and TRBJ2-7 gives the whole variable domain SQTIHQWPATLVQPVGSPLSLECTVEGTSNPNLYWYRQAAGRGLQLLFYSVGIGQISSEVPQNLSASRPQDRQFILSSKKLLLSDSGFYLCAWSVGTGSLPYEQYFGPGTRLTVT.

The genes are TRBV7-9 and TRBJ2-1; TCRdb outputs TRBD2, but without DNA this stays unchecked. The germline gives CDR1 SEHNR, CDR2 FQNEAQ (reference sequence). CDR3 length: 16 residues. The CDR3 region is CASSRLAGGGYNEQFF.